The following is a T cell receptor (beta chain) sequence with its context. Its antigen is undetermined. These data come from a study of T cell repertoires in cytomegalovirus infection. Study conclusions and caveats: CMV carriers with the relevant HLA were identified by cumulative public TCR beta family frequency.

TCRdb reprocessed the reads via MiXCR and lists one record per CDR3 protein. The sample lists 55,000 to 70,000 distinct CDR3 sequences, under 25% occurring once. Trimming took 5 bases from V and 2 from J; bases not matched to a gene: 5. The V gene's germline CDR1 is MNHNY and CDR2 SVGAGI (reference sequence). This CDR3 has 15 residues. The chain recombines TRBV6-6 with TRBJ2-5; 10 bases are shared with TRBD1. This TCR was sampled from a human donor in good health (CMV status not recorded). Some clones in this sample may be carry-over from other donors' samples. Specimen: PBMCs, sequenced either directly or after in vitro stimulation (not recorded which). This CDR3 is CASSLGQGIQETQYF. CDR3 in DNA: TGTGCCAGCAGTCTGGGACAGGGGATACAAGAGACCCAGTACTTC.